Presented here are 4 T cell receptor beta chains from one specimen sequenced in a study of shared clonotypes between healthy human individuals. TCRdb's copy holds only in-frame clones and misses some; the assay was immunoSEQ multiplex PCR. The data show some 2 million clones, with roughly 95% seen just once and about 1.1% held by the top ten. Terminally differentiated effector memory CD45RA+ cells were excluded by CCR7 positive selection of CD45RO-negative cells. The sequencing sample was made of naive CD8+ T cells sorted from blood. These receptors all stem from a man aged 18-30 years in good health.

The V gene is TRBV10-3, the J gene TRBJ2-4, with a possible D match to TRBD1 (7 bases). Per the germline V gene, CDR1 is ENHRY and CDR2 is SYGVKD. This CDR3 contains 17 residues. The V gene lost 3 bases and the J gene lost 3 bases, with 18 bases spanning the gap. The CDR3 nucleotides are TGTGCCATCAGTGATTTTGCGGGGCGACAGGGCAAAAACATTCAGTACTTC. Amino acid sequence: CAISDFAGRQGKNIQYF.

The chain has TRBV7-9 and TRBJ1-1; D uncertain. V lost 6 bases to trimming and J lost 2 bases, with 13 bases between them. The CDR3 covers 14 residues. Germline-derived CDR1 and CDR2 are SEHNR and FQNEAQ (reference sequence). CDR3 coding DNA: TGTGCCAGCAGTCCCATTGAGGTAAACACTGAAGCTTTCTTT. It is translated as CASSPIEVNTEAFF.

This chain links TRBV4-1 with TRBJ2-3, with D possibly called TRBD1 or TRBD2 (6 bases each). The CDR3 spans 16 residues. With 0 bases removed from V and 4 bases from J, the gap between germline ends came to 14 bases. CDR1 is MGHRA and CDR2 is YSYEKL in the germline V gene. The CDR3 DNA is TGCGCCAGCAGCCAAGAACCGGGGGCGTCGGCAGATACGCAGTATTTT. Translation gives CASSQEPGASADTQYF.

The chain combines TRBV30 with TRBJ1-5; 7 nucleotides agree with TRBD1. The CDR3 length is 13 residues. Per germline, CDR1 GTSNPN and CDR2 SVGIG (reference sequence). V trimming: 2 bases; J trimming: 5 bases; junction bases outside the gene matches: 3. This CDR3 is CAWSYQGDQPQHF. DNA for the CDR3: TGTGCCTGGAGTTATCAGGGGGATCAGCCCCAGCATTTT.